This T cell receptor (beta chain) came from a study of control samples from healthy donors and cancer patients. Germline V lookup: CDR1 SGHVS, CDR2 FNYEAQ. The CDR3 covers 16 residues. The ends lost 5 bases at V and 4 bases at J; junction bases unmatched: 10. Measured with immunoSEQ multiplex PCR; TCRdb has only the in-frame clones, and not every one. The sample yields roughly 130,000 clones, roughly 90% seen once. This TCR was sampled from a man between 18 and 35 years old in good health. This chain links TRBV7-6 with TRBJ2-1; 8 positions agree with TRBD2. Sequencing was carried out using blood. The CDR3 DNA is TGTGCCAGCAGCCTTCAAACCGCGGGAGGTTACAATGAGCAGTTCTTC. Translating gives CASSLQTAGGYNEQFF.